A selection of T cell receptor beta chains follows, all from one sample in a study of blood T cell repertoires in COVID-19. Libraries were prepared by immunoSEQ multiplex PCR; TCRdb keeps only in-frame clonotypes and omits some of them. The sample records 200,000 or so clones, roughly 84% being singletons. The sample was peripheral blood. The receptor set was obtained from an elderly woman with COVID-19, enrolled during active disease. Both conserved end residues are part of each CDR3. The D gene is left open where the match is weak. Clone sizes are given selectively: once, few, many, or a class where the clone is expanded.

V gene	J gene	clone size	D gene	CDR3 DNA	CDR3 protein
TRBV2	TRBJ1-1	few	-	TGTGCCAGCCGACCACAGGGAAGCACTGAAGCTTTCTTT	CASRPQGSTEAFF
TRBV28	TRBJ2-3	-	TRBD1	TGTGCCAGCAGTTCCCAGGGGGACACAGATACGCAGTATTTT	CASSSQGDTDTQYF
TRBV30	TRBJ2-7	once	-	TGTGCCTGGAGTGTTACCTCCGGTATCTTCGACGAGCAGTACTTC	CAWSVTSGIFDEQYF
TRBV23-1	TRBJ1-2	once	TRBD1	TGCGCCAGCAGTCAAAGCCCTACCCACGGCCCTTCCGGGACAGTAGAAAACTATGGCTACACCTTC	CASSQSPTHGPSGTVENYGYTF
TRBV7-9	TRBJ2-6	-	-	TGTGCCAGCAGCCCTGGGGGGACCTTAGCTGGGGCCAACGTCCTGACTTTC	CASSPGGTLAGANVLTF
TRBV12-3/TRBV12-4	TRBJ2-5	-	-	TGTGCCAGCAGTGTCCACCAGGAGACCCAGTACTTC	CASSVHQETQYF
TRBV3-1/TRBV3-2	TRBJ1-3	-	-	TGTGCCAGCAGCCAGGGCAGACCCGTCTCTGGAAACACCATATATTTT	CASSQGRPVSGNTIYF
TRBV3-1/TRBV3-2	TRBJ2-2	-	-	TGTGCCAGCTTCGGGGGAACGAACACCGGGGAGCTGTTTTTT	CASFGGTNTGELFF
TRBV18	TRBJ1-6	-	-	TGTGCCAGCTCACCAGAGACAGGCAGGAATTCACCCCTCCACTTT	CASSPETGRNSPLHF
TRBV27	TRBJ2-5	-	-	TGTGCCAGCAGTTTCCAGGGTATTTTGGAGACCCAGTACTTC	CASSFQGILETQYF
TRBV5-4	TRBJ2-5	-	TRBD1	TGTGCCAGCAGCTTAGGGGGACAGCTCCAAGAGACCCAGTACTTC	CASSLGGQLQETQYF
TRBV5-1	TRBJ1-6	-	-	TGCGCCAGCAGCTTGGGGGCAGGGGTCAATTCACCCCTCCACTTT	CASSLGAGVNSPLHF
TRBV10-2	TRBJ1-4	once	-	TGCGCCAGCAGTGAAGGAGTTCGTGAAAAACTGTTTTTT	CASSEGVREKLFF
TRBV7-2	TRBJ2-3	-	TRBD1	TGTGCCAGCAGCCTTGGGACAGGGAGAGCAGATACGCAGTATTTT	CASSLGTGRADTQYF
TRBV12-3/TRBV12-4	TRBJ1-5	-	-	TGTGCCAGCAGCCCCGGCGGGGGTCAGCCCCAGCATTTT	CASSPGGGQPQHF
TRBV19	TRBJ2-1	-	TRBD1	TGTGCCAGTAGTAACCTCCGTGGGACAGGGTTAAGAGATGAGCAGTTCTTC	CASSNLRGTGLRDEQFF
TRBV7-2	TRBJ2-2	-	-	TGTGCCAGCAGCTTAGCGCAGGTGACCGGGGAGCTGTTTTTT	CASSLAQVTGELFF
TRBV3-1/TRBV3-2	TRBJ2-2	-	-	TGTGCCAGCAGCCTGGGAGGTCTCACCGGGGAGCTGTTTTTT	CASSLGGLTGELFF
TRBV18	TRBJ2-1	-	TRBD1	TGTGCCAGCTCCAATACAGGGGTCAATGAGCAGTTCTTC	CASSNTGVNEQFF
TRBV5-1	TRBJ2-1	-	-	TGCGCCAGCAGCCAAAGGGGCGCTGAGCAGTTCTTC	CASSQRGAEQFF
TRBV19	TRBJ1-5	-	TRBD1	TGTGCCAGTAGGCCGTCCGGGACAGGGTATAGCAATCAGCCCCAGCATTTT	CASRPSGTGYSNQPQHF
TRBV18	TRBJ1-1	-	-	TGTGCCAGCTCACCACAGGCGCAGCGCGCGCAACCTTTCTTT	CASSPQAQRAQPFF
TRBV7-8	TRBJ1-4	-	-	TGTGCCAGCAGCTTAGGACAGGTGGAAAAACTGTTTTTT	CASSLGQVEKLFF
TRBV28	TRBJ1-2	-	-	TGTGCCAGCAGTTTTCGAGGCCCGGGGTACTATGGCTACACCTTC	CASSFRGPGYYGYTF
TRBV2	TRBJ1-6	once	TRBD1	TGTGCCAGCAAGGGGACAGTAAATTCACCCCTCCACTTT	CASKGTVNSPLHF
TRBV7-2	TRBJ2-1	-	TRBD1	TGTGCCAGCAGCTTGGGGACAGGAACCTACAATGAGCAGTTCTTC	CASSLGTGTYNEQFF
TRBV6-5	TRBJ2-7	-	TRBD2	TGTGCCAGCAGACTAGCGGGGGGCTACGAGCAGTACTTC	CASRLAGGYEQYF
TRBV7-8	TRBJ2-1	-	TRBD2	TGTGCCAGCAGCCCCTTAGCGGGGGGCTCCTACAATGAGCAGTTCTTC	CASSPLAGGSYNEQFF
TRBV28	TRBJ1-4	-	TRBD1	TGTGCCAGCAGTCCCCGGACAGGATCAAAAGCAACTAATGAAAAACTGTTTTTT	CASSPRTGSKATNEKLFF
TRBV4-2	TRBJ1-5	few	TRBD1	TGTGCCAGCAGCCAATTCCAAGAGACAGGGTCTTTTATGAGCAATCAGCCCCAGCATTTT	CASSQFQETGSFMSNQPQHF
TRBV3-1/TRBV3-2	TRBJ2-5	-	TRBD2	TGTGCCAGCAGATCTAGCGGGGGCCCTAGGGAGACCCAGTACTTC	CASRSSGGPRETQYF
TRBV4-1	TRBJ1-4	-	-	TGCGCCAGCAGCCAAGTACGCGGGACGGCAACTAATGAAAAACTGTTTTTT	CASSQVRGTATNEKLFF
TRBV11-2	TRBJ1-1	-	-	TGTGCCAGCAGCTTAGGGAGTAGCGGGACGGGCGCTTTCTTT	CASSLGSSGTGAFF
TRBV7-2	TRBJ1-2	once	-	TGTGCCAGCAGCTTAGTGGAATCGGGTGGTGGCTACACCTTC	CASSLVESGGGYTF
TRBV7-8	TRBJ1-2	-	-	TGTGCCAGCAGCTTAGCCAGTGCTAACTATGGCTACACCTTC	CASSLASANYGYTF
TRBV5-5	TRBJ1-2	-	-	TGTGCCAGCAGCTTGGTTCAGGCAGGCGACTATGGCTACACCTTC	CASSLVQAGDYGYTF
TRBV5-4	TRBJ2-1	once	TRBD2	TGTGCCAGCAGCTTGGGAGGGACTAGCGGGGGCTTTTACAATGAGCAGTTCTTC	CASSLGGTSGGFYNEQFF
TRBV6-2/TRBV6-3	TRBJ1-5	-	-	TGTGCCAGCAGTCCCTCCCGCGGCAATCAGCCCCAGCATTTT	CASSPSRGNQPQHF
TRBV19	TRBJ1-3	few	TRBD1	TGTGCCAGTAGTTTGGACAGGGCCTCTGGAAACACCATATATTTT	CASSLDRASGNTIYF
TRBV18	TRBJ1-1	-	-	TGTGCCAGCTCACCACCGGAAGGGGTGAGAGCTTTCTTT	CASSPPEGVRAFF
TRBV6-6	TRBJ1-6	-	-	TGTGCCAGCAGTTCAGGACAGAGCTCCTATAATTCACCCCTCCACTTT	CASSSGQSSYNSPLHF
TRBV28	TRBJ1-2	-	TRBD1	TGTGCCAGCAGCCTGACTGGACAGGGGGCGTGGGGCTACACCTTC	CASSLTGQGAWGYTF
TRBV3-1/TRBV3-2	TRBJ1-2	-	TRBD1	TGTGCCAGCAGCCAAGATCGGAAGGGGGCTGGCTACACCTTC	CASSQDRKGAGYTF
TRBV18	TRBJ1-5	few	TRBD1	TGTGCCAGCTCCACCGGGACAGTCAATCAGCCCCAGCATTTT	CASSTGTVNQPQHF
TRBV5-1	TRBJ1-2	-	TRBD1	TGCGCCAGCAGCATGACAGGGGGTAACTATGGCTACACCTTC	CASSMTGGNYGYTF
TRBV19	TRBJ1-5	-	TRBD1	TGTGCCAGTAGTATAACCTCAGGGACAGGTCAGCCCCAGCATTTT	CASSITSGTGQPQHF
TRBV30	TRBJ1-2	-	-	TGTGCCTGGAGGGATCGAGGCGGCTATGGCTACACCTTC	CAWRDRGGYGYTF
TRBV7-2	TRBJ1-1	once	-	TGTGCCAGCAGCTTAGAGGGGCTAGGGGGCACTGAAGCTTTCTTT	CASSLEGLGGTEAFF
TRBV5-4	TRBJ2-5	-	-	TGTGCCAGCAGCTTGGCTGTGGGGGGATCAGGGACCCAGTACTTC	CASSLAVGGSGTQYF
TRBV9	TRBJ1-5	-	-	TGTGCCAGCAGCGCACAGGGTTATAGCAATCAGCCCCAGCATTTT	CASSAQGYSNQPQHF
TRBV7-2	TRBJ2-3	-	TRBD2	TGTGCCAGCAGCTTAGGGGGGACTAGCCGCGAGCGGTATTTT	CASSLGGTSRERYF
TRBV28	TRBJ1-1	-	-	TGTGCCAGCTGGACACCTTTGAACACTGAAGCTTTCTTT	CASWTPLNTEAFF
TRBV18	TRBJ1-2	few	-	TGTGCCAGCTCACACCGGAACTATGGCTACACCTTC	CASSHRNYGYTF